A selection of T cell receptor beta chains follows, all from one sample in a study of Ad26.COV2.S vaccination and SARS-CoV-2 variants. The protocol was immunoSEQ multiplex PCR, while the TCRdb copy is restricted to in-frame clones and leaves out a portion. Altogether approximately 420,000 clones are present, 85% to 90% being singletons, with the ten largest covering roughly 4%. Sequenced here: peripheral blood, sampled in a trial of Ad26.COV2.S vaccine versus placebo. The receptors here all came from a person between 18 and 65 years old who received the Ad26.COV2.S COVID-19 vaccine or a placebo. The conserved cysteine and the conserved F or W are not part of the CDR3 here. The order of the fields is J gene, V gene, CDR3 protein.

TRBJ2-5	TRBV6-5	ASSPFSGGVETQY
TRBJ1-3	TRBV4-3	ASSQVAGGSGNTIY
TRBJ1-5	TRBV27	ASSLRGAGQPQH
TRBJ1-5	TRBV5-1	ASSLVSGVYQPQH
TRBJ1-5	TRBV12-3/TRBV12-4	ASSLNHNQPQH
TRBJ1-4	TRBV10-3	AISGSDWGRGDEKLF
TRBJ2-7	TRBV11-3	ASSSSSFGEQY
TRBJ2-7	TRBV28	ASSFTFGTDYEQY
TRBJ2-5	TRBV7-8	ASSLPRGDLETQY
TRBJ2-5	TRBV6-2/TRBV6-3	ASSYSKSTGLSRAQY
TRBJ2-1	TRBV9	ASSGGTGTSVNEQF
TRBJ2-2	TRBV6-5	ASNEGVPGELF
TRBJ1-2	TRBV28	ASNPPPGIYGYT
TRBJ2-7	TRBV5-8	ASSYWVNEQY
TRBJ1-5	TRBV28	ASSFNAPQH
TRBJ1-4	TRBV2	ASSARGFNEKLF
TRBJ1-6	TRBV12-1	ARVDRETSPLH
TRBJ2-1	TRBV6-4	ASSTSWTSGGHEQF
TRBJ2-7	TRBV6-1	ASSDSSYEQY
TRBJ1-6	TRBV30	AWTATYNSPLH
TRBJ1-5	TRBV7-9	ASSEGDRAQH
TRBJ2-7	TRBV6-2/TRBV6-3	ASSYPTSGRDSYEQY
TRBJ2-5	TRBV19	ASSKGLMLTQETQY
TRBJ2-2	TRBV7-2	ASSARLLARPLSGELF
TRBJ1-6	TRBV18	ASSPGTGGDSPLH
TRBJ2-5	TRBV7-3	ASGFSGEGETQY
TRBJ2-5	TRBV2	ASSEISGRVYVETQY
TRBJ2-7	TRBV2	ASSPGQGIEQY
TRBJ2-5	TRBV9	ASSGGLAVQETQY
TRBJ1-2	TRBV15	ATSRAHTGTVNYGYT
TRBJ2-7	TRBV25-1	ASSATGTASSYEQY